This is a list of T cell receptor beta chains from one sample in a study of cytomegalovirus exposure and HLA in healthy donors. Libraries were prepared by immunoSEQ multiplex PCR; TCRdb keeps only in-frame clonotypes and omits some of them. This table holds under 250,000 clones, 80% to 90% found once. The sequenced sample consisted of PBMCs. Every receptor here comes from a woman in her 30s in good health and CMV-seronegative. The CDR3 runs from the conserved cysteine through the conserved F or W. A D gene is named only where the DNA matches it firmly. Expanded clones get a size class; other rows say once, few or many, or leave the size out.

J	D	size	V	DNA	CDR3
TRBJ2-6	TRBD1	NA	TRBV5-8	TGTGCCAGCACCCCCGGGACAGGGGAATCTGGGGCCAACGTCCTGACTTTC	CASTPGTGESGANVLTF
TRBJ1-5	NA	many	TRBV19	TGTGCCAGTAGTATACTGGGGCCGTCGGGTCAGCCCCAGCATTTT	CASSILGPSGQPQHF
TRBJ2-7	TRBD1	NA	TRBV25-1	TGTGCCAGCAGTGACCCCCCCGACAGGGGTTCCTACGAGCAGTACTTC	CASSDPPDRGSYEQYF
TRBJ1-2	TRBD1	few	TRBV6-1	TGTGCCAACAAACAGGGGGCGAGCTATGGCTACACCTTC	CANKQGASYGYTF
TRBJ1-2	TRBD1	NA	TRBV7-8	TGTGCCAGCAGCTTAATATCTGGACAGGGGGCGCGGGGCTACACCTTC	CASSLISGQGARGYTF
TRBJ1-2	TRBD1	NA	TRBV6-5	TGTGCCAGCAGTTATATCCAGGACAGGGGTATCTATGGCTACACCTTC	CASSYIQDRGIYGYTF
TRBJ1-2	NA	NA	TRBV29-1	TGCAGCGTTGGGGAGGGGTCCTATGGCTACACCTTC	CSVGEGSYGYTF
TRBJ2-4	TRBD2	NA	TRBV29-1	TGCAGCTGTAGCCGGGGGGGCATTCAGTACTTC	CSCSRGGIQYF
TRBJ1-1	TRBD1	NA	TRBV2	TGTGCACATCAGGGGGCAACTGAAGCTTTCTTT	CAHQGATEAFF
TRBJ1-1	NA	many	TRBV18	TGTGCCAGCTCACCCGACTCGGGTGAAGCTTTCTTT	CASSPDSGEAFF
TRBJ2-2	NA	NA	TRBV11-1	TGTGCCAGCAGGAGGGAGAGGACTCTCACGAACACCGGGGAGCTGTTTTTT	CASRRERTLTNTGELFF
TRBJ2-1	NA	NA	TRBV6-6	TGTGCCAGCAGTTCTCCCAGGTTCCCTAACGAGCAGTTCTTC	CASSSPRFPNEQFF
TRBJ1-4	NA	NA	TRBV23-1	TGCGCCAGCAGTCCGGGGGGCCGTTGGGAAAAACTGTTTTTT	CASSPGGRWEKLFF
TRBJ2-1	NA	NA	TRBV30	TGTGCCTGGATCCGAGGTCCGATTTTCAATGAGCAGTTCTTC	CAWIRGPIFNEQFF
TRBJ2-6	TRBD1	NA	TRBV27	TGTGCCAGCAGTTCCGGGACAGGGAAACCCGGGGCCAACGTCCTGACTTTC	CASSSGTGKPGANVLTF
TRBJ1-2	TRBD1	few	TRBV7-8	TGTGCCAGCAGCCGGGGACAGGGTGTTTTTGGCTACACCTTC	CASSRGQGVFGYTF
TRBJ2-2	NA	NA	TRBV6-4	TGTGCCAGCGGCACGGGGACTCCTGCCGGGGAGCTGTTTTTT	CASGTGTPAGELFF
TRBJ2-2	NA	few	TRBV4-2	TGTGCCAGCAGCCAAGAGTTAGCCGGGGGGGAGCTGTTTTTT	CASSQELAGGELFF
TRBJ1-5	NA	NA	TRBV6-1	TGTGCCCTCCATTCGAAGGGGCGAAATCAGCCCCAGCATTTT	CALHSKGRNQPQHF
TRBJ1-4	NA	NA	TRBV30	TGTGCCTGGAGAAAGTACGCCGTACGGGAAAAACTGTTTTTT	CAWRKYAVREKLFF
TRBJ2-7	NA	NA	TRBV6-5	TGTGCCAGCAGTTACTCGGGACTCTACGAGCAGTACTTC	CASSYSGLYEQYF
TRBJ2-2	NA	NA	TRBV28	TGTGCCAGCAAGGGGGGGGACACCGGGGAGCTGTTTTTT	CASKGGDTGELFF
TRBJ1-5	NA	NA	TRBV2	TGTGCCAGCAGTGATAACCCCCCCGGGGGACCCCAGCATTTT	CASSDNPPGGPQHF
TRBJ2-3	NA	NA	TRBV11-3	TGTGCCAGCAGTAGGGGGGACAGACAAAGCACAGATACGCAGTATTTT	CASSRGDRQSTDTQYF
TRBJ2-2	TRBD1	NA	TRBV2	TGTGCCAGCAAAAGACAGGGCGCGAACACCGGGGAGCTGTTTTTT	CASKRQGANTGELFF
TRBJ2-7	TRBD1	NA	TRBV7-2	TGTGCCAGCAGTACAGGGGTCGGATACGAGCAGTACTTC	CASSTGVGYEQYF
TRBJ2-1	NA	NA	TRBV5-1	TGCGCCAGCAGCCCACAACAGGTATACAATGAGCAGTTCTTC	CASSPQQVYNEQFF
TRBJ1-4	NA	NA	TRBV6-5	TGTGCCAGCAGTTGGGAGATCAGAGAAAAACTGTTTTTT	CASSWEIREKLFF
TRBJ2-7	TRBD1	NA	TRBV6-1	TGTGCCACCAACCCAGGGGGCGGAATTTACGAGCAGTACTTC	CATNPGGGIYEQYF
TRBJ1-5	NA	NA	TRBV2	TGTGCCAGCAGTGAACAGGGAAGGAGTCAGCCCCAGCATTTT	CASSEQGRSQPQHF
TRBJ2-7	NA	NA	TRBV11-2	TGTGCCAGCAGCCATTCAGGGAAGACCTACGAGCAGTACTTC	CASSHSGKTYEQYF
TRBJ2-1	TRBD2	NA	TRBV5-1	TGCGCCAGCAGCGCTGGACTAGCGGGAGGGCCGAGATATTTCAATGAGCAGTTCTTC	CASSAGLAGGPRYFNEQFF
TRBJ1-1	TRBD1	NA	TRBV25-1	TGTGCCAGCAGTGACGGCAGGGGGTGGGGGGACACTGAAGCTTTCTTT	CASSDGRGWGDTEAFF
TRBJ2-1	TRBD1	NA	TRBV19	TGTGCCAGTAGTATTTGGACAGGGATTGGGTCTGACAATGAGCAGTTCTTC	CASSIWTGIGSDNEQFF
TRBJ2-7	NA	NA	TRBV7-6	TGTGCCAGCAGCTTAGGTTTGGGGGCCGAGCAGTACTTC	CASSLGLGAEQYF
TRBJ2-7	TRBD1	NA	TRBV5-1	TGCGCCAGCAGACAGGGGTTGCGGTTAGGGGCCGAGCAGTACTTC	CASRQGLRLGAEQYF
TRBJ1-6	TRBD1	few	TRBV27	TGTGCCAGCAGGGCCCCGGGACAGGGATATTCACCCCTCCACTTT	CASRAPGQGYSPLHF
TRBJ2-1	TRBD2	NA	TRBV6-6	TGTGCCAGCAGGACTAGCGACGACAATGAGCAGTTCTTC	CASRTSDDNEQFF
TRBJ1-3	TRBD1	NA	TRBV28	TGTGCCAGCAGGGAAGGACAGGGGTCCGGAAACACCATATATTTT	CASREGQGSGNTIYF
TRBJ1-6	NA	NA	TRBV7-9	TGTGCCAGCAGCTTGCTTTCCAGGAATTCACCCCTCCACTTT	CASSLLSRNSPLHF
TRBJ2-1	TRBD2	NA	TRBV4-1	TGCGCCAGCAGCCAGGAGGGCGGGAGGGATGAGCAGTTCTTC	CASSQEGGRDEQFF
TRBJ2-3	NA	NA	TRBV19	TGTGCCAGTCAAACTAGCTATAGCACAGATACGCAGTATTTT	CASQTSYSTDTQYF
TRBJ1-5	NA	few	TRBV30	TGTGCCTGGAGTCCGGGTAGCAATCAGCCCCAGCATTTT	CAWSPGSNQPQHF
TRBJ2-1	NA	NA	TRBV29-1	TGCAGCGTTCCTTACCGTGTGAGCAGGGATTACAATGAGCAGTTCTTC	CSVPYRVSRDYNEQFF
TRBJ1-6	NA	NA	TRBV5-1	TGCGCCAGCAGCTCCAGGGGCACCACAGATAATTCACCCCTCCACTTT	CASSSRGTTDNSPLHF
TRBJ2-5	TRBD1	NA	TRBV18	TGTGCCAGCTCACCATCCGACAGGGGGAAGTACTTC	CASSPSDRGKYF
TRBJ1-5	TRBD1	NA	TRBV30	TGTGCCTGGACCAGGGGGCGCGATCAGCCCCAGCATTTT	CAWTRGRDQPQHF
TRBJ1-1	NA	NA	TRBV6-5	TGTGCCAGCAGTTACGGGGCAGGGAGGTCCACTGAAGCTTTCTTT	CASSYGAGRSTEAFF
TRBJ1-1	TRBD1	NA	TRBV27	TGTGCCAGCACCCGACAGGGTGGAACTGAAGCTTTCTTT	CASTRQGGTEAFF